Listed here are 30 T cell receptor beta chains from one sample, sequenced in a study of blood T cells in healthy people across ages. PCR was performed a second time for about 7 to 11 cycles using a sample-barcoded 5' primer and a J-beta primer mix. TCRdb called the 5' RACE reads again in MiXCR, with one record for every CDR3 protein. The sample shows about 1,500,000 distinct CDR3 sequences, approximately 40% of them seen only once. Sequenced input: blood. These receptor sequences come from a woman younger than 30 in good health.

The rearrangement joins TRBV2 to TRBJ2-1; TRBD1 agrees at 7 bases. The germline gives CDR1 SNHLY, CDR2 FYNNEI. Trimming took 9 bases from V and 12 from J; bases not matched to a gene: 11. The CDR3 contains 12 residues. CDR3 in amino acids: CASRTGEGGQFF. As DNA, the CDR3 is TGTGCCAGTCGAACAGGGGAAGGAGGGCAGTTCTTC. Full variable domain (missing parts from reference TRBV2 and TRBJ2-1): EPEVTQTPSHQVTQMGQEVILRCVPISNHLYFYWYRQILGQKVEFLVSFYNNEISEKSEIFDDQFSVERPDGSNFTLKIRSTKLEDSAMYFCASRTGEGGQFFGPGTRLTVL.

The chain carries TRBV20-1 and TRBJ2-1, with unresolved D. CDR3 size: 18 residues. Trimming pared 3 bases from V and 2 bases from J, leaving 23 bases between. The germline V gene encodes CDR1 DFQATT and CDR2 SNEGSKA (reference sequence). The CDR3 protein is CSAREWSRGARTYNEQFF. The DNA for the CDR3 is TGCAGTGCTAGGGAATGGTCCCGTGGCGCCAGGACCTACAATGAGCAGTTCTTC.

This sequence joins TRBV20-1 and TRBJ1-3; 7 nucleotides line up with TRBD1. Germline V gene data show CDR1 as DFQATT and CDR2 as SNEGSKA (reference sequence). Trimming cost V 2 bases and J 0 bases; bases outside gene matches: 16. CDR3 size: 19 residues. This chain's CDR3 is CSARPGQQVILSSGNTIYF. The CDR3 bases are TGCAGTGCTAGACCGGGACAGCAAGTTATCTTAAGCTCTGGAAACACCATATATTTT.

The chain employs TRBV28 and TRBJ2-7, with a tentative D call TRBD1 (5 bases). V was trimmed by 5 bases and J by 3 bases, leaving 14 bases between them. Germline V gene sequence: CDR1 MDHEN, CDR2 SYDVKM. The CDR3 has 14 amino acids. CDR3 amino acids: CASSEKGQNYEQYF. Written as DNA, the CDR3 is TGTGCCAGCAGTGAGAAGGGGCAGAACTACGAGCAGTACTTC.

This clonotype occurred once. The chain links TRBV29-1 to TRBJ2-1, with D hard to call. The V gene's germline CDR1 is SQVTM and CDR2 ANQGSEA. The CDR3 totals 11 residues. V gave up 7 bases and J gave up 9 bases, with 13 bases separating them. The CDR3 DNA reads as TGCAGCGGAGCTACATTCGGTGAGCAGTTCTTC. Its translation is CSGATFGEQFF.

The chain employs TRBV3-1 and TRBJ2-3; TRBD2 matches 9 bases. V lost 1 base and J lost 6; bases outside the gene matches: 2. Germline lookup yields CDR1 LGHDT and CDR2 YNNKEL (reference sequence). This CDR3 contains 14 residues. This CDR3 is CASSQGGRADTQYF. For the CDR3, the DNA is TGTGCCAGCAGCCAAGGCGGGAGGGCGGATACGCAGTATTTT.

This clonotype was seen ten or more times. DNA for the CDR3: TGTGCCATCACCCGGGACAGGGGGACCTACAATGAGCAGTTCTTC. Amino acid sequence: CAITRDRGTYNEQFF. V and J are TRBV10-3 and TRBJ2-1; 11 nucleotides match TRBD1. This CDR3 has 15 amino acids. V dropped 7 bases and J dropped 2; count of bases not matched to a gene: 4. The V gene's germline CDR1 is ENHRY and CDR2 SYGVKD.

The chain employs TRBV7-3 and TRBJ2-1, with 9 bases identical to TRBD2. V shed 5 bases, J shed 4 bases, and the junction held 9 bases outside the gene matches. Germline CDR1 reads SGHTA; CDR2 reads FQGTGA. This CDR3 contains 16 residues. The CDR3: CASSLRVGLAYNEQFF. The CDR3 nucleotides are TGTGCCAGCAGCCTCCGAGTTGGACTAGCGTACAATGAGCAGTTCTTC.

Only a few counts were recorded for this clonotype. The CDR3 region has the DNA TGTGCCAGCAGCCCTAGTGCGGCTAGCGGAGCATACGAGCAGTACTTC. It translates to CASSPSAASGAYEQYF. The V call is TRBV7-2, the J call TRBJ2-7; 7 bases map to TRBD2. The CDR3 covers 16 residues. Germline CDR1 is SGHTA and CDR2 is FQGNSA. Losses at the gene ends were 5 bases for V and 4 bases for J; bases not matched to a gene: 14.

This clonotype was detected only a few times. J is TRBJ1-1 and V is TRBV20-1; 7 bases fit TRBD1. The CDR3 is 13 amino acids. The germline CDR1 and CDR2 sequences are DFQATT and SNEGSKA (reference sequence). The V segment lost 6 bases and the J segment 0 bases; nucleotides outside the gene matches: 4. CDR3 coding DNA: TGCAGTGCCACCGGACAGGTGAACACTGAAGCTTTCTTT. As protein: CSATGQVNTEAFF.

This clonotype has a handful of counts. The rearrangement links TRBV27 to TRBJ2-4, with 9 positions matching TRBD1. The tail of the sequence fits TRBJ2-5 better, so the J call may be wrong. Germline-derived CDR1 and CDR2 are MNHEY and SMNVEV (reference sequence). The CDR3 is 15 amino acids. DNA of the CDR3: TGTGCCAGCAGCCAAATACAGGGGGCCCAAGAGACCCAGTACTTC. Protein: CASSQIQGAQETQYF.

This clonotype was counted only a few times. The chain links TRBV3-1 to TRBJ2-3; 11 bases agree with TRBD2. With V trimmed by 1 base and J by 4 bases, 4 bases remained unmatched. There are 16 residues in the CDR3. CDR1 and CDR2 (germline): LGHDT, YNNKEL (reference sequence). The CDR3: CASSQVALAGADTQYF. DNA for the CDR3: TGTGCCAGCAGCCAAGTCGCACTAGCGGGAGCAGATACGCAGTATTTT.

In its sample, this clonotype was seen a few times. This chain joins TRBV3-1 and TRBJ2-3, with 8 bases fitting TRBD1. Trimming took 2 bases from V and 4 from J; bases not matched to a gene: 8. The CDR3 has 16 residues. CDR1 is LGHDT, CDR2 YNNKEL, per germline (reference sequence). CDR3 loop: CASSQLGGQVPDTQYF. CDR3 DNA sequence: TGTGCCAGCAGCCAACTGGGGGGACAGGTACCAGATACGCAGTATTTT.

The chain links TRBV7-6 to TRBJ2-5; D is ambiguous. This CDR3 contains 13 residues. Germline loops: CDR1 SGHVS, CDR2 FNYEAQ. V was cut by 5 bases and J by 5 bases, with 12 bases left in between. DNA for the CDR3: TGTGCCAGCAGCCCATTAATTTTGGAGACCCAGTACTTC. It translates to CASSPLILETQYF. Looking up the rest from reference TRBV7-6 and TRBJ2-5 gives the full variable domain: GAGVSQSPRYKVTKRGQDVALRCDPISGHVSLYWYRQALGQGPEFLTYFNYEAQQDKSGLPNDRFSAERPEGSISTLTIQRTEQRDSAMYRCASSPLILETQYFGPGTRLLVL.

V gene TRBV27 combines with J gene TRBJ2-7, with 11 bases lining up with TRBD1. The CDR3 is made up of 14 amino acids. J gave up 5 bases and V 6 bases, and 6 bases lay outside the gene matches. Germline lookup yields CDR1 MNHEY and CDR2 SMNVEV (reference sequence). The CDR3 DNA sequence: TGTGCCAGCAGACGGTCGGACAGGGGGCACGAGCAGTACTTC. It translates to CASRRSDRGHEQYF.

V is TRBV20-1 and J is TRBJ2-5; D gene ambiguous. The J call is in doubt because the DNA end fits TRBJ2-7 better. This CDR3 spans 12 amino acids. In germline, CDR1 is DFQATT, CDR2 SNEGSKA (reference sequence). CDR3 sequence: CSASAAPYEQYF. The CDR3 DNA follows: TGCAGTGCTTCGGCAGCTCCCTACGAGCAGTACTTC.

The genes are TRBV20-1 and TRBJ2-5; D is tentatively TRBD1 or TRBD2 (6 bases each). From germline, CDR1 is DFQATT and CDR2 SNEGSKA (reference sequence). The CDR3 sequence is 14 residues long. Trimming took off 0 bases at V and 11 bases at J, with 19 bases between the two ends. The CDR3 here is CSARDSTAEGEQYF. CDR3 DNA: TGCAGTGCTAGAGATTCGACGGCGGAGGGGGAGCAGTACTTC.

For the CDR3, the DNA is TGCAGTGCTGTCCCCATCGGGGGGAATGAGCAGTTCTTC. Residues: CSAVPIGGNEQFF. The genes are TRBV20-1 and TRBJ2-1, with 7 nucleotides matching TRBD2. Germline values: CDR1 DFQATT, CDR2 SNEGSKA (reference sequence). V lost 5 bases, J lost 7 bases, and 8 bases stayed unmatched. The CDR3 totals 13 residues.

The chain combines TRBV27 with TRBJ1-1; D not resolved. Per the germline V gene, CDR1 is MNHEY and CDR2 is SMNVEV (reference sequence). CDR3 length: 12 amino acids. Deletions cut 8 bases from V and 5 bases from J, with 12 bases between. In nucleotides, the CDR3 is TGTGCCAGCGGACGGGGTGGGACTGAAGCTTTCTTT. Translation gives CASGRGGTEAFF.

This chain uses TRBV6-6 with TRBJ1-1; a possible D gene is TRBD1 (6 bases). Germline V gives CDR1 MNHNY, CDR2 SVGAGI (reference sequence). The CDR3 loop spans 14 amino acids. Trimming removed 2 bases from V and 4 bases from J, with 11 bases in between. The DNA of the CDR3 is TGTGCCAGCAGTTACCCGGAGGGGGGCACTGAAGCTTTCTTT. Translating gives CASSYPEGGTEAFF.

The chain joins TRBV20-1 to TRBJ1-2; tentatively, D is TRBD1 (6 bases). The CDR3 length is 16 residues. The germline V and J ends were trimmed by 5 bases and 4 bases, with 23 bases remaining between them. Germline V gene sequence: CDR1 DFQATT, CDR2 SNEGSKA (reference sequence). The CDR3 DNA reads TGCAGTGCTGGGGAAGTGGGGGGTCAGGGGACCTATGGCTACACCTTC. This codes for CSAGEVGGQGTYGYTF.

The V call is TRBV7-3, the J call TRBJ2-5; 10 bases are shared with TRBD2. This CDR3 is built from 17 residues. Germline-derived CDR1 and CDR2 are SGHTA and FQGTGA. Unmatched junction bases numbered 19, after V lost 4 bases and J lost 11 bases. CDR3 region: CASSSPKAGGPWDEQYF. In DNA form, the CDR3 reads TGTGCCAGCAGCTCCCCCAAAGCGGGGGGGCCTTGGGATGAGCAGTACTTC. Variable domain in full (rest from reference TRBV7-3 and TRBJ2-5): GAGVSQTPSNKVTEKGKYVELRCDPISGHTALYWYRQSLGQGPEFLIYFQGTGAADDSGLPNDRFFAVRPEGSVSTLKIQRTERGDSAVYLCASSSPKAGGPWDEQYFGPGTRLLVL.

CDR3 coding DNA: TGTGCCATCAGTGGGACCCAGGGGTCCTCTGGGGACCCCCTCCACTTT. Protein product: CAISGTQGSSGDPLHF. The V call is TRBV10-3, the J call TRBJ1-6; D is possibly TRBD1 (6 bases). Germline loops: CDR1 ENHRY, CDR2 SYGVKD. The V gene lost 4 bases and the J gene lost 13 bases, with 23 bases spanning the gap. There are 16 residues in the CDR3.

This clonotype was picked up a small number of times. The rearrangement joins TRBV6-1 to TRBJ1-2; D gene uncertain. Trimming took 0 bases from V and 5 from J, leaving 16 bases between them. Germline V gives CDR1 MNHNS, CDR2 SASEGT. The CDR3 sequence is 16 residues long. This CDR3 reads CASSEALTGPVYGYTF. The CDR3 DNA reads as TGTGCCAGCAGTGAAGCCTTGACCGGGCCTGTATATGGCTACACCTTC.

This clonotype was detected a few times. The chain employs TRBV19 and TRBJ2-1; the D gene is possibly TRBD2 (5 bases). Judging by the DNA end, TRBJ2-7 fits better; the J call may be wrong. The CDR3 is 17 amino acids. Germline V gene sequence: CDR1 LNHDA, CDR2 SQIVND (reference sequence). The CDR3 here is CASSIWDSESSYNEQYF. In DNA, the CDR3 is TGTGCCAGTAGTATCTGGGATAGCGAGAGCTCCTACAATGAGCAGTACTTC.

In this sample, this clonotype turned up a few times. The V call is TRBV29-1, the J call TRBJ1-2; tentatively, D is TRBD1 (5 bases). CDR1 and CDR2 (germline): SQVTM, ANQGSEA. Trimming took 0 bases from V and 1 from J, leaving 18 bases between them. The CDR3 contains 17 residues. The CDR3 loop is CSVEDREERVVNYGYTF. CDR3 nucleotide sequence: TGCAGCGTTGAAGACAGGGAAGAAAGGGTGGTTAACTATGGCTACACCTTC. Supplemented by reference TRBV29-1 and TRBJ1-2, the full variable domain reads SAVISQKPSRDICQRGTSLTIQCQVDSQVTMMFWYRQQPGQSLTLIATANQGSEATYESGFVIDKFPISRPNLTFSTLTVSNMSPEDSSIYLCSVEDREERVVNYGYTFGSGTRLTVV.

CDR3 sequence reads: CASTERTGDYEQYF. The CDR3 DNA is TGTGCCAGCACCGAGCGGACAGGGGACTACGAGCAGTACTTC. The chain is built from TRBV6-5 and TRBJ2-7; 9 nucleotides align to TRBD1. The CDR3 is 14 residues long. The germline V gene has CDR1 MNHEY and CDR2 SVGAGI. The trim removed 7 bases at V and 3 bases at J, leaving 7 bases unmatched.

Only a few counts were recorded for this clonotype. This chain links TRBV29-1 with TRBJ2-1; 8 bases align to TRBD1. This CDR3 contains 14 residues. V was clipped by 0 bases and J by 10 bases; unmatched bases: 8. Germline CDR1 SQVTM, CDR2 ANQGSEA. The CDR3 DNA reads TGCAGCGTTGAAGAGGCGCAGGGGGCTGGGGAGCAGTTCTTC. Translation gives CSVEEAQGAGEQFF.

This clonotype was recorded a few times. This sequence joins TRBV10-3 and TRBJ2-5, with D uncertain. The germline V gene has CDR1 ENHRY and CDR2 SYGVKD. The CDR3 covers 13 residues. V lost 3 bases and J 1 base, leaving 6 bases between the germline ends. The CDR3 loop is CAISDSPQETQYF. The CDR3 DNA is TGTGCCATCAGTGATAGCCCCCAAGAGACCCAGTACTTC.

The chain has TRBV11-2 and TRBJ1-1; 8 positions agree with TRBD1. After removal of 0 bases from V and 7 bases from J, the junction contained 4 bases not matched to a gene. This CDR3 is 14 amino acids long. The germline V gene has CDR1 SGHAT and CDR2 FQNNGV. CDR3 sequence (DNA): TGTGCCAGCAGCTTAGAAGACAGGGGAATTGAAGCTTTCTTT. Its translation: CASSLEDRGIEAFF.